This is a list of T cell receptor beta chains from one sample in a study of beta chain features in type 1 diabetes. Assay: immunoSEQ multiplex PCR; the TCRdb copy retains only in-frame clones and omits some. The sample carries around 180,000 clones, about 12% recorded once. The sequenced material came from central memory CD4+ T cells from blood. Receptors were obtained from a woman younger than 30 in good health. The CDR3 runs from the conserved cysteine through the conserved F or W. A D gene is named only where the DNA matches it firmly. Clone size is not always given. Where it is, it says once, few, many or a class for expanded clones.

v_gene: TRBV13
j_gene: TRBJ2-5
d_gene: TRBD2
abundance: .
CDR3aa: CASSFIAGGPSGQETQYF
CDR3nt: TGTGCCAGCAGCTTTATAGCGGGAGGGCCGAGTGGCCAAGAGACCCAGTACTTC

v_gene: TRBV6-5
j_gene: TRBJ2-5
d_gene: .
abundance: few
CDR3aa: CASSLQETQYF
CDR3nt: TGTGCCAGCAGTCTACAAGAGACCCAGTACTTC

v_gene: TRBV13
j_gene: TRBJ1-1
d_gene: .
abundance: few
CDR3aa: CASSSQGPRGNTEAFF
CDR3nt: TGTGCCAGCAGCTCACAGGGACCCAGGGGGAACACTGAAGCTTTCTTT

v_gene: TRBV28
j_gene: TRBJ2-5
d_gene: TRBD2
abundance: many
CDR3aa: CASSTSGRAETQYF
CDR3nt: TGTGCCAGCTCGACTAGCGGGAGGGCGGAGACCCAGTACTTC

v_gene: TRBV30
j_gene: TRBJ1-1
d_gene: .
abundance: .
CDR3aa: CAWSITGTEAFF
CDR3nt: TGTGCCTGGAGCATTACAGGCACTGAAGCTTTCTTT

v_gene: TRBV19
j_gene: TRBJ2-7
d_gene: TRBD1
abundance: .
CDR3aa: CASRPRQGADYEQYF
CDR3nt: TGTGCCAGTAGACCGAGACAGGGGGCAGATTACGAGCAGTACTTC

v_gene: TRBV30
j_gene: TRBJ2-5
d_gene: .
abundance: .
CDR3aa: CAWTRSGETQYF
CDR3nt: TGTGCCTGGACTAGATCGGGAGAGACCCAGTACTTC

v_gene: TRBV30
j_gene: TRBJ2-5
d_gene: .
abundance: few
CDR3aa: CAWNSGSRAQETQYF
CDR3nt: TGTGCCTGGAACTCAGGGTCAAGGGCCCAAGAGACCCAGTACTTC

v_gene: TRBV11-2
j_gene: TRBJ2-4
d_gene: .
abundance: .
CDR3aa: CASSPRYTTTGAKNIQYF
CDR3nt: TGTGCCAGCAGCCCAAGATACACAACTACAGGAGCCAAAAACATTCAGTACTTC

v_gene: TRBV6-6
j_gene: TRBJ2-5
d_gene: .
abundance: few
CDR3aa: CASSYSRGGGETQYF
CDR3nt: TGTGCCAGCAGTTACAGCAGGGGCGGGGGAGAGACCCAGTACTTC

v_gene: TRBV19
j_gene: TRBJ2-7
d_gene: .
abundance: .
CDR3aa: CASSLRVAYEQYF
CDR3nt: TGTGCCAGTAGTCTCAGGGTAGCCTACGAGCAGTACTTC

v_gene: TRBV6-5
j_gene: TRBJ1-1
d_gene: TRBD1
abundance: few
CDR3aa: CASRRMGQRFTEAFF
CDR3nt: TGTGCCAGCAGACGAATGGGACAGAGATTCACTGAAGCTTTCTTT

v_gene: TRBV19
j_gene: TRBJ2-5
d_gene: .
abundance: few
CDR3aa: CASSVQAGQAQYF
CDR3nt: TGTGCCAGTAGCGTCCAAGCGGGCCAGGCCCAGTACTTC

v_gene: TRBV6-5
j_gene: TRBJ2-7
d_gene: .
abundance: few
CDR3aa: CASSYSRGYEQYF
CDR3nt: TGTGCCAGCAGTTACTCACGAGGTTACGAGCAGTACTTC

v_gene: TRBV7-7
j_gene: TRBJ2-3
d_gene: TRBD2
abundance: .
CDR3aa: CASSLLAGGVTSTDTQYF
CDR3nt: TGTGCTAGCAGCTTGCTGGCGGGAGGGGTTACTAGCACAGATACGCAGTATTTT

v_gene: TRBV6-5
j_gene: TRBJ1-4
d_gene: TRBD1
abundance: few
CDR3aa: CASSDNRGREKLFF
CDR3nt: TGTGCCAGCAGTGATAACAGGGGGCGAGAAAAACTGTTTTTT

v_gene: TRBV28
j_gene: TRBJ1-2
d_gene: .
abundance: few
CDR3aa: CASSSSRGFSGYTF
CDR3nt: TGTGCCAGCAGTTCCAGTAGAGGGTTTAGTGGCTACACCTTC